Below, 11 T cell receptor beta chains from the same sample are listed, as sequenced in a study of brain T cells in children with intractable seizures (dated by TCRdb to the early 2020s). Per the publication, the time point label means: resected brain tissue, or blood drawn just prior to surgery. Receptors were amplified or captured by the immunoSEQ multiplex PCR assay. Imported from immuneACCESS, the table was reduced by TCRdb to in-frame sequences with V and J called. These copies leave out some clones; in studies compared against another copy, an unresolved V gene accounts for under half, and the cause of the remainder is not known. Within this sample are over 95,000 clones, with 94% of them counted one time only. 3.8% of the sample goes to the ten largest clones. Specimen: peripheral blood, collected at surgery. Receptors originate from a boy younger than two with hemimegalencephaly and intractable seizures.

The chain employs TRBV7-2 and TRBJ2-7; D may correspond to TRBD1 or TRBD2 (5 bases each). The CDR3 totals 15 residues. Trimming removed 5 bases at V and 3 bases at J, with 17 bases between. Germline V gene data show CDR1 as SGHTA and CDR2 as FQGNSA. The CDR3 sequence: CASSPLGVGIYEQYF. In nucleotides, the CDR3 is TGTGCCAGCAGCCCACTGGGGGTTGGTATCTACGAGCAGTACTTC. The variable domain in full, with the rest retrieved from reference TRBV7-2 and TRBJ2-7, is GAGVSQSPSNKVTEKGKDVELRCDPISGHTALYWYRQSLGQGLEFLIYFQGNSAPDKSGLPSDRFSAERTGGSVSTLTIQRTQQEDSAVYLCASSPLGVGIYEQYFGPGTRLTVT.

The rearrangement links TRBV5-6 to TRBJ2-1; either TRBD1 or TRBD2 may fit D (6 bases each). The CDR3 extends over 17 amino acids. The germline V gene encodes CDR1 SGHDT and CDR2 YYEEEE. Trimming pared 3 bases from V and 4 bases from J, leaving 20 bases between. The CDR3 bases are TGTGCCAGCAGCTGGACGGAAGGGGGGCGGCCTTACAATGAGCAGTTCTTC. Its translation: CASSWTEGGRPYNEQFF. Using reference TRBV5-6 and TRBJ2-1 for the parts outside the CDR3, the full variable domain is DAGVTQSPTHLIKTRGQQVTLRCSPKSGHDTVSWYQQALGQGPQFIFQYYEEEERQRGNFPDRFSGHQFPNYSSELNVNALLLGDSALYLCASSWTEGGRPYNEQFFGPGTRLTVL.

This rearrangement joins TRBV5-4 to TRBJ2-1; either TRBD1 or TRBD2 may supply D (5 bases each). The CDR3 runs 15 residues. V was cut by 0 bases and J by 10 bases, with 17 bases left in between. Germline V gene lookup returns CDR1 SGHNT and CDR2 YYREEE (reference sequence). CDR3: CASSLVRTRGHEQFF. CDR3 DNA: TGTGCCAGCAGCTTGGTAAGGACACGGGGTCACGAGCAGTTCTTC.

This sequence joins TRBV2 and TRBJ2-1; possible D gene TRBD1, 6 bases. The germline V gene encodes CDR1 SNHLY and CDR2 FYNNEI. The CDR3 sequence is 20 residues long. With 6 bases removed from V and 0 bases from J, the gap between germline ends came to 27 bases. The CDR3 region has the DNA TGTGCCAGCAGCGTCGCTTGGGGGCGCATCTATACAGACTCCTACAATGAGCAGTTCTTC. Translating it yields CASSVAWGRIYTDSYNEQFF.

J is TRBJ1-6 and V is TRBV23-1; 9 bases are a match to TRBD1. TRBV23-1 is known as an ORF, though its function is uncertain. J lost 5 bases, V lost 0 bases, and 8 bases had no gene match. The CDR3 length is 18 residues. CDR3 region: CASSQSTEDRGHNSPLHF. The CDR3 nucleotides are TGCGCCAGCAGTCAATCGACGGAGGACAGGGGCCATAATTCACCCCTCCACTTT.

A word on this clone: The junction departs from the called germline gene at one end, perhaps through a read error. The gene calls are TRBV28 and TRBJ1-2; no definite D call. The germline gives CDR1 MDHEN, CDR2 SYDVKM. CDR3 length: 12 amino acids. Here the CDR3 DNA reads TGTGCCTGCAGTTTGATTAACTATGGCTACACCTTC. As protein: CACSLINYGYTF.

CDR3 DNA: TGTGCCAGCAGCTCCTCCCCAGGGGGAGGGACCACAGATACGCAGTATTTT. Protein sequence: CASSSSPGGGTTDTQYF. The gene calls are TRBV7-3 and TRBJ2-3; the D call may be TRBD1 or TRBD2 (7 bases each). Germline V CDR1 and CDR2: SGHTA, FQGTGA. The V end lost 4 bases, the J end lost 2 bases, and 19 bases lay between the germline ends. This CDR3 comprises 17 residues. Based on the CDR3 plus reference TRBV7-3 and TRBJ2-3, the full variable domain is GAGVSQTPSNKVTEKGKYVELRCDPISGHTALYWYRQSLGQGPEFLIYFQGTGAADDSGLPNDRFFAVRPEGSVSTLKIQRTERGDSAVYLCASSSSPGGGTTDTQYFGPGTRLTVL.

V usage is TRBV4-2 and J usage is TRBJ1-2; D perhaps matches TRBD1 (6 bases). Germline CDR1 and CDR2: LGHNA and YNFKEQ. The germline V and J ends were trimmed by 1 base and 3 bases, with 12 bases remaining between them. This CDR3 is built from 15 residues. The CDR3 bases are TGTGCCAGCAGCCAAGGAGGGGGTTCCGACTATGGCTACACCTTC. It codes for CASSQGGGSDYGYTF.

This clone was picked up one time. The rearrangement links TRBV6-4 to TRBJ2-6; D is ambiguous. The CDR3 sequence is 17 residues long. Germline V gives CDR1 MRHNA, CDR2 SNTAGT. V was cut by 6 bases and J by 0 bases, with 15 bases left in between. In DNA, the CDR3 is TGTGCCAGCAGCCCCCGCCACGGAATCTCTGGGGCCAACGTCCTGACTTTC. It encodes CASSPRHGISGANVLTF.

The chain's CDR3 is CASSDRGPVEQFF. The CDR3 coding sequence is TGTGCCAGCAGCGACCGGGGTCCGGTTGAGCAGTTCTTC. The chain employs TRBV6-5 and TRBJ2-1; a weak D match, TRBD2 (5 bases). This CDR3 is built from 13 residues. V lost 6 bases, J lost 9 bases, and 15 bases lay in between. The germline gives CDR1 MNHEY, CDR2 SVGAGI.

This chain connects TRBV6-5 to TRBJ1-1; 7 bases align to TRBD1. V lost 5 bases and J lost 4; bases outside the gene matches: 7. From germline, CDR1 is MNHEY and CDR2 SVGAGI. The CDR3 extends over 14 amino acids. In nucleotides, the CDR3 is TGTGCCAGCAGTCCTCTGGGACAGAGCACTGAAGCTTTCTTT. As protein: CASSPLGQSTEAFF.